At least ten counts were recorded for the clone carrying this T cell receptor beta chain. These data belong to a study of T-cell reconstitution after alpha-beta-depleted transplantation in children. The CDR3 contains 11 residues. V was trimmed by 2 bases and J by 8 bases, leaving 6 bases between them. Unique molecular identifiers tagged the TCRbeta library. Via MiXCR, TCRdb re-called the PCR reads, giving one row per CDR3 protein. The table shows some 200,000 distinct CDR3 sequences, with about 6.4% occurring only once. The specimen comprised PBMCs from the stem cell graft donor, sampled from the stem cell graft. This chain joins TRBV12-3 or TRBV12-4 and TRBJ1-2; D uncertain. The sequence was collected from a human donor who donated a stem cell graft to a child with Wiskott-Aldrich syndrome. CDR3 in DNA: TGTGCCAGCAGTTTACTGGGAGGCTACACCTTC. Encoded protein: CASSLLGGYTF.